The present entry profiles one T cell receptor (beta chain) with its context. The antigen is undetermined. The read gets to within 3 residues of the CDR3 end, and the germline J gene fills in the rest. This specimen belongs to a study of T cells in women clearing cervical HPV infection. Only in-frame clones appear in the TCRdb table, and some are missing; sequencing was by immunoSEQ multiplex PCR. The sample has tens of thousands of clones; the top ten hold about 2.8%. V dropped 6 bases and J dropped 4; count of bases not matched to a gene: 4. This CDR3 has 14 amino acids. Germline CDR1 SGHVS, CDR2 FQNEAQ. Study-wide points: Repertoire richness, not evenness, was significantly elevated in CIN3+ cases versus controls.

The chain couples TRBV7-8 to TRBJ2-2, with 8 bases matching TRBD1. This sequence originates from a woman aged 18 to 75 with a cervical HPV16 infection that either progressed to CIN3+ or cleared (not recorded which). The sequenced sample consisted of blood buffy coat. CDR3 DNA, as far as it was read: TGTGCCAGCAGACTACAGGGGGGCACCGGGGAG. It translates to CASRLQGGTGE. The whole CDR3 is CASRLQGGTGELFF.